This T cell receptor (beta chain) was documented in a study of neoadjuvant anti-PD-1 for oral cavity cancer. As for the study in general: Patients without progression got a fourth dose around day 43.

Points on this clone: Its matching antigen is unknown.

Findings and limits, study-wide: With three patients per group, TCR findings need larger cohorts.

Two replicates per tumor sample, mostly from about 4.6 ug of genomic DNA. The data were produced by immunoSEQ multiplex PCR, yet TCRdb's version contains in-frame clones alone and is incomplete. This table has under 7,500 clones, 50% to 60% appearing once. This CDR3 has 13 residues. With 0 bases removed from V and 3 bases from J, the gap between germline ends came to 6 bases. Germline-derived CDR1 and CDR2 are WNHNN and SYGVQD (reference sequence). The TCR comes from a person aged 35-79 years with oral cavity squamous cell carcinoma. The chain recombines TRBV10-1 with TRBJ2-7; D is undetermined. Material: tumor tissue, obtained before nivolumab (anti-PD-1) treatment. CDR3 protein: CASSESGSYEQYF. Here the CDR3 DNA reads TGCGCCAGCAGTGAGTCGGGAAGCTACGAGCAGTACTTC.